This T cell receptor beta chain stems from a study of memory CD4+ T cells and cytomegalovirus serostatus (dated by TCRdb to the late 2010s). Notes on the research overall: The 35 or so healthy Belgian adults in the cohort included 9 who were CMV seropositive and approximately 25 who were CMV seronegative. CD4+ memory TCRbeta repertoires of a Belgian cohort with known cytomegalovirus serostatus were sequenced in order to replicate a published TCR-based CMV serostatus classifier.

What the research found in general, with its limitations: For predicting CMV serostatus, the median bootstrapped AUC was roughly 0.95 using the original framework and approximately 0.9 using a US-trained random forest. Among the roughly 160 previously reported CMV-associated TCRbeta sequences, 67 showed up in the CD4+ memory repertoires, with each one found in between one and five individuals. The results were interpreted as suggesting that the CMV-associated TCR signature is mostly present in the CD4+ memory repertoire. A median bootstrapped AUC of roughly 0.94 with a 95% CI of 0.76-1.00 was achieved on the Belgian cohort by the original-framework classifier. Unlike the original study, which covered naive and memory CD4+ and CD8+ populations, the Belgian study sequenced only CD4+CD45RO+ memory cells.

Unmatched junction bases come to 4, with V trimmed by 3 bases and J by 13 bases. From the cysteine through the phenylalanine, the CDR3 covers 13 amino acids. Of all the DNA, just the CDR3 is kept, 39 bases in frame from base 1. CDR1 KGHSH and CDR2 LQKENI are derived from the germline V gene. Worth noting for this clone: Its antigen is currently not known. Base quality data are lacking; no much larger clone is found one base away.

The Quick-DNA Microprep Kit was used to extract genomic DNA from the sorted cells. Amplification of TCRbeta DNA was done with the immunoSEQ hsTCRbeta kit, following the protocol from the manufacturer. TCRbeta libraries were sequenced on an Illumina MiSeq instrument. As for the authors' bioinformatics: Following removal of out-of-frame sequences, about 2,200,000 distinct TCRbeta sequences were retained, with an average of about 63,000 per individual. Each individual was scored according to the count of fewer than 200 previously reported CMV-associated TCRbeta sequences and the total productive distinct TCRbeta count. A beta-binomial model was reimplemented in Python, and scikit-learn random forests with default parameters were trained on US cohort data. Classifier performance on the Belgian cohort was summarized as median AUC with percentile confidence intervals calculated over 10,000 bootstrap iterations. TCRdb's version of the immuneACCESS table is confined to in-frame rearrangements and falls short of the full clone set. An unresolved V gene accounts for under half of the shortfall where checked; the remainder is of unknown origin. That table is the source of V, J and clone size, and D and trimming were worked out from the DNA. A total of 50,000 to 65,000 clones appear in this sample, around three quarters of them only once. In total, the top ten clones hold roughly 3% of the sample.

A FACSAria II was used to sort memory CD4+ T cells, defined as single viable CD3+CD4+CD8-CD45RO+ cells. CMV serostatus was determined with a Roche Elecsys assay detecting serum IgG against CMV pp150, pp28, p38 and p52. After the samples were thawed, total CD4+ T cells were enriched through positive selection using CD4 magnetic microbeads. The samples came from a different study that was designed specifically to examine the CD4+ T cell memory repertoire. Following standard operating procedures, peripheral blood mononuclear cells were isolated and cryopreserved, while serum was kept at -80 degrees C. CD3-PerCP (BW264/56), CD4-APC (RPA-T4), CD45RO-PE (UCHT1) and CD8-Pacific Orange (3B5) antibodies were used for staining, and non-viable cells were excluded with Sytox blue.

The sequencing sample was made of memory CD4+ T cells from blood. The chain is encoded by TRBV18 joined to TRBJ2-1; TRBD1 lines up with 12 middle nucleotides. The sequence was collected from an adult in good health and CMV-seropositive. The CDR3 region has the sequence CASSPGTGGFQFF. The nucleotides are TGTGCCAGCTCACCGGGGACAGGGGGCTTCCAGTTCTTC.